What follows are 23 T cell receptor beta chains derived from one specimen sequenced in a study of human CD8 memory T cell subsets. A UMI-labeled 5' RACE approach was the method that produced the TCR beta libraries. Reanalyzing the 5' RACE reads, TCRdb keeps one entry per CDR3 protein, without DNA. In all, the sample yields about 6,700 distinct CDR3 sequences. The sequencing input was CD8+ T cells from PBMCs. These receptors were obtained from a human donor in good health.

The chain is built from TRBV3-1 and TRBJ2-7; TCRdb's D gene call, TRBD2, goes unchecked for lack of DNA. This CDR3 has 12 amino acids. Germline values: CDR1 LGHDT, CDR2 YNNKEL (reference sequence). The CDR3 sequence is CASSPAGGEQYF.

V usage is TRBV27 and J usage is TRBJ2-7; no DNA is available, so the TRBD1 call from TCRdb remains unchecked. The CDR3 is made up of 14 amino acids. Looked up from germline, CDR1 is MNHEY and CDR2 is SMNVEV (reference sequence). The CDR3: CASSPQWPGNEQYF.

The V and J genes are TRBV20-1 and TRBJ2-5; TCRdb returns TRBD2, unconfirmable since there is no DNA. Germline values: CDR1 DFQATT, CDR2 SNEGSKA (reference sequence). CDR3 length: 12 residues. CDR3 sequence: CSARTGRETQYF.

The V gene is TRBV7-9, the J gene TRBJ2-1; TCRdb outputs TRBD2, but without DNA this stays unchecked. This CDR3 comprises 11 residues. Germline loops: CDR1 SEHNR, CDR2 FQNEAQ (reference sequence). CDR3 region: CASGIASEQFF.

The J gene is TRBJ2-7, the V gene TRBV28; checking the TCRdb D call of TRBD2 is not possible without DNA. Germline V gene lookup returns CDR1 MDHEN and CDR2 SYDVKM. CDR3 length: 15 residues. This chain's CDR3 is CASRWGTSLYYEQYF.

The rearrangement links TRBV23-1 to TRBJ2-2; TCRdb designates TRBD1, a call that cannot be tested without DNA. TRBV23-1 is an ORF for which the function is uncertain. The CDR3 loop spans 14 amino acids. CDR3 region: CASYDSTNTGELFF.

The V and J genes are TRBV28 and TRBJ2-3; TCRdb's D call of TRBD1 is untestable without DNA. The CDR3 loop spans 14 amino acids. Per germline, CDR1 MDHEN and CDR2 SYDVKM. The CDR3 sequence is CASSPGTSKDTQYF.

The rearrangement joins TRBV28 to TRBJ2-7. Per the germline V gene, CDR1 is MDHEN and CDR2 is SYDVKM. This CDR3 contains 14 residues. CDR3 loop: CASSSMAVSYEQYF.

The CDR3 is CASSLEGAEQYF. The chain carries TRBV5-1 and TRBJ2-7; TCRdb names TRBD1, which stays unverified in the absence of DNA. The CDR3 sequence is 12 residues long. CDR1 SGHRS and CDR2 YFSETQ come from the germline V gene.

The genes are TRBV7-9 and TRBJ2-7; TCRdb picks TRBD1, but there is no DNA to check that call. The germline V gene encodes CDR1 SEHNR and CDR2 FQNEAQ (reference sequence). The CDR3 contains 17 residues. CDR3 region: CASSHPGFAGGPSEQYF.

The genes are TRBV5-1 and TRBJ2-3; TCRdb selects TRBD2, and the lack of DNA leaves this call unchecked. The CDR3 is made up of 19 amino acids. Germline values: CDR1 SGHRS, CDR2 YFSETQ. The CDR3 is CASSFQGLAGALYTDTQYF.

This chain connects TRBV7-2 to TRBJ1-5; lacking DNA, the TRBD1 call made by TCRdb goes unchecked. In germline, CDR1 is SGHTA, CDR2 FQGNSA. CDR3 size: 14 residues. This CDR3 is CASSFGIMGQPQHF.

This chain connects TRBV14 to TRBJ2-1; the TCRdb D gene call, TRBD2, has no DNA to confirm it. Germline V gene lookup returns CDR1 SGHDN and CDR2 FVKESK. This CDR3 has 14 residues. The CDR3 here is CASKEAGGPDEQFF.

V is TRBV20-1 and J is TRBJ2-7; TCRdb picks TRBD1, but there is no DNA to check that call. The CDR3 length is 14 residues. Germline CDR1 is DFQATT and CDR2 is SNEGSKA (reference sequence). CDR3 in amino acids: CSARVRTNSYEQYF.

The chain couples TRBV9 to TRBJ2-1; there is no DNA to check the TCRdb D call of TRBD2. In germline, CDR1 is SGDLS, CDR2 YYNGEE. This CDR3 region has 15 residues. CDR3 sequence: CASSDRLAGGGEQFF.

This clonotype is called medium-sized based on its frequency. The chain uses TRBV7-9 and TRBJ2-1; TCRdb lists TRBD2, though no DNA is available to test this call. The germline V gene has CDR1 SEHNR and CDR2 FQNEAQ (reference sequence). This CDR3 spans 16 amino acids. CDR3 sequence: CASSSRGTSGVNEQFF.

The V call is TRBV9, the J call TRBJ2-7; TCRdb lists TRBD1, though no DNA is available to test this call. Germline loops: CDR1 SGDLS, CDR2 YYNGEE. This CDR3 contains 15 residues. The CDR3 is CASSPLDSVSYEQYF.

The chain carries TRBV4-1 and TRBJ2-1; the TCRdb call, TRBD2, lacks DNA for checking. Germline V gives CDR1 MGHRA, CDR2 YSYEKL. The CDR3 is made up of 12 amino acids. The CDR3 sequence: CASSPVGNEQFF.

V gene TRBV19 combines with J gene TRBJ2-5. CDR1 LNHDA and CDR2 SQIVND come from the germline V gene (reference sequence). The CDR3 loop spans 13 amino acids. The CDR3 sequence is CASSISRAETQYF.

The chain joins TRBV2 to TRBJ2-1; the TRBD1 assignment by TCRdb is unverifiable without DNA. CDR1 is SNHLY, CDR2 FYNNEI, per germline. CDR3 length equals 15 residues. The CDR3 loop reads CASSEVSGERNEQFF.

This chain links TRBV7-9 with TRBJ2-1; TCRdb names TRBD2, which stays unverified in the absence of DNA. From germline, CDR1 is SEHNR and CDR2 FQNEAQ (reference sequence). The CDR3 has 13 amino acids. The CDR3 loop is CASSLVAGSEQFF.

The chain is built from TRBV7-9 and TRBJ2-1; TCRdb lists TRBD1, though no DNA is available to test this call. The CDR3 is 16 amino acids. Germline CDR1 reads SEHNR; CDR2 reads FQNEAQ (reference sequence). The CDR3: CASSPLEGGSYNEQFF.

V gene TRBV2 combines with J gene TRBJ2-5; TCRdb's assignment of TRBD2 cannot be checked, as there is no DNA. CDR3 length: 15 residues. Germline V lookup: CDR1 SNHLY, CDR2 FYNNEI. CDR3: CASSGPSGRQETQYF.